The 2 T cell receptor beta chains below all came from one sample that was sequenced in a study of identical twins. TCRdb passed the 5' RACE reads through MiXCR, listing each CDR3 protein once. The data hold fewer than 500,000 distinct CDR3 sequences, with roughly an eighth observed a single time. The same data also went into a second study, on yellow fever vaccine responses in identical twins.

Source material: CD4+ T cells sorted from blood. The receptor source for this set is a woman aged 18-29 years in good health.

The chain has TRBV11-2 and TRBJ1-4, with a tentative D call TRBD1 (5 bases). V lost 4 bases and J 8 bases, leaving 11 bases between the germline ends. From germline, CDR1 is SGHAT and CDR2 FQNNGV. This CDR3 spans 13 amino acids. CDR3 residues: CASSSGQGEKLFF. The CDR3 DNA sequence: TGTGCCAGCAGCTCCGGCCAGGGAGAAAAACTGTTTTTT.

This clonotype was seen a few times. Relative to the germline gene, one junction end is altered; a read error may explain this. The chain has TRBV30 and TRBJ2-2, with 7 bases fitting TRBD2. This CDR3 region has 15 residues. CDR1 is GTSNPN, CDR2 SVGIG, per germline (reference sequence). In DNA form, the CDR3 reads TGTGCCTGGAGCTGGGGGGGAGCGAACGCCGGGGAGCTGTTTTTT. This gives the protein CAWSWGGANAGELFF.